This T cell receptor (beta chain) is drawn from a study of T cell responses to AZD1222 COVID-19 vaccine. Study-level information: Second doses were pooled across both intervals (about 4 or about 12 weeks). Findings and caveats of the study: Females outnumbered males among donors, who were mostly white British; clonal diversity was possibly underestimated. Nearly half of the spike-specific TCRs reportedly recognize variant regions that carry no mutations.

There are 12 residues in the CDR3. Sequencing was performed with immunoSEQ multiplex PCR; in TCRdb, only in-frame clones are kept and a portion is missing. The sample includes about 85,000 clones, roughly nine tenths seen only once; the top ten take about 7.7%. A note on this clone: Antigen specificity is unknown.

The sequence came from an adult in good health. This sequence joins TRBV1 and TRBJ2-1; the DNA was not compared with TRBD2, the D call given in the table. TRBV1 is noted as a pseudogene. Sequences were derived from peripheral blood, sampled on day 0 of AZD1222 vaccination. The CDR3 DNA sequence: TGCACCAGCAGCCAAGCGTTGAATGAGCAGTTCTTC. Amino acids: CTSSQALNEQFF.